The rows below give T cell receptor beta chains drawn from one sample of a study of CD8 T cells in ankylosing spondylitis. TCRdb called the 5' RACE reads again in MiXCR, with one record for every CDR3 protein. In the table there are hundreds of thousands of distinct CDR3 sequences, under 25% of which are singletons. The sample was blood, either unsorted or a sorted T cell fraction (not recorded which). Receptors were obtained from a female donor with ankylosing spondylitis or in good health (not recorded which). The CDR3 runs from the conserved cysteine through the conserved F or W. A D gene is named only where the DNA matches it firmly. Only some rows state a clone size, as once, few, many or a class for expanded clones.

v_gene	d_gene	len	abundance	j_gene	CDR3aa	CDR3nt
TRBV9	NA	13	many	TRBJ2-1	CASSVADNNEQFF	TGTGCCAGCAGCGTAGCAGATAACAATGAGCAGTTCTTC
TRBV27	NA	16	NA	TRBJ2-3	CASSLRGRGATDTQYF	TGTGCCAGCAGTTTAAGGGGGAGGGGGGCGACAGATACGCAGTATTTT
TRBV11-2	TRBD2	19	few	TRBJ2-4	CASSLVLGSGRLAKNIQYF	TGTGCCAGCAGCTTAGTCTTGGGTAGCGGGAGACTAGCCAAAAACATTCAGTACTTC
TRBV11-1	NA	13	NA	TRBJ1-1	CASSFQTYTEAFF	TGTGCCAGCAGCTTCCAGACTTATACTGAAGCTTTCTTT
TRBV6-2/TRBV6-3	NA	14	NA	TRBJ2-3	CASSPDASGDTQYF	TGTGCCAGCTCCCCGGACGCATCCGGAGATACGCAGTATTTT
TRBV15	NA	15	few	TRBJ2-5	CATSRDWDGRETQYF	TGTGCCACCAGCAGAGATTGGGACGGTCGAGAGACCCAGTACTTC
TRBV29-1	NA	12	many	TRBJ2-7	CSVDTRTKEQYF	TGCAGCGTTGACACCAGGACTAAGGAGCAGTACTTC
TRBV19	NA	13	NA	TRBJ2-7	CASSRNTGNEQYF	TGTGCCAGTAGTAGGAACACAGGCAACGAGCAGTACTTC
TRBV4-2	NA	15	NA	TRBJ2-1	CASSPGPKGYNEQFF	TGTGCCAGCAGTCCCGGGCCCAAGGGGTACAATGAGCAGTTCTTC
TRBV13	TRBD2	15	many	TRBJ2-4	CASSLNQREGDIQYF	TGTGCCAGCAGTCTCAACCAGCGGGAGGGTGACATTCAGTACTTC
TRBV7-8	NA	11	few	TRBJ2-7	CASSLMVEQYF	TGTGCCAGCAGCTTAATGGTCGAGCAGTACTTC